This T cell receptor beta chain was observed in a study of blood T cell repertoires in COVID-19. Whole-study context: The analysed material was cDNA or gDNA that came from T cells, B-cell-depleted T cells, or PBMCs.

The CDR3 runs to 14 residues. V lost 0 bases and J lost 7, with 10 bases in between. Germline CDR1 reads SGHDT; CDR2 reads YYEEEE. In the original workflow: Amplification of reference gene primers was used by the study to estimate nucleated cell counts. Some clones are missing from TCRdb's copy, which holds only in-frame ones; the method was immunoSEQ multiplex PCR. V and J calls and clone size are copied from that table; D and trimming were computed from the DNA. The sample holds 250,000 to 350,000 clones, 70% to 90% seen once. Sequencing input: peripheral blood. This receptor was identified in a woman aged 55-70 years with acute or convalescent COVID-19. The chain joins TRBV5-6 to TRBJ1-4; D call uncertain. The CDR3, as DNA: TGTGCCAGCAGCTTGGCTGGGCTCAGTGAAAAACTGTTTTTT. It yields the protein CASSLAGLSEKLFF.